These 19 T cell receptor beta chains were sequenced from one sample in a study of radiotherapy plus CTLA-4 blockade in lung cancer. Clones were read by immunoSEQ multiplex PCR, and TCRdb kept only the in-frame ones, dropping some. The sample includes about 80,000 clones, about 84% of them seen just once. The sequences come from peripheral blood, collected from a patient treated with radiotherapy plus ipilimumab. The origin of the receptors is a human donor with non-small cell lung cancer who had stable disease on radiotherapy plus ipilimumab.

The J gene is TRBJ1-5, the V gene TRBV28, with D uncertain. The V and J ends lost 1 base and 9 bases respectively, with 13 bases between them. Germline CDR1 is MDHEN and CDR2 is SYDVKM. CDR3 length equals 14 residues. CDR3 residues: CASSLLAARGPQHF. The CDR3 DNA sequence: TGTGCCAGCAGTTTATTGGCAGCCCGGGGGCCCCAGCATTTT.

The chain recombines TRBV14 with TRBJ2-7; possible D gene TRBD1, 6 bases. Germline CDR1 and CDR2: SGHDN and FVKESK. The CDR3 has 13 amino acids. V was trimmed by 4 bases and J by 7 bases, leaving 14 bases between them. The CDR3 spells CASSPRTASEQYF. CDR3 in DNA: TGTGCCAGCAGCCCGCGGACAGCCTCTGAGCAGTACTTC.

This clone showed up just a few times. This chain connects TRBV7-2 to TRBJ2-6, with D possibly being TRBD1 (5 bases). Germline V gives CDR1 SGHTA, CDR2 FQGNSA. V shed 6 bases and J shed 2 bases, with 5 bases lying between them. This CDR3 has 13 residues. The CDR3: CASRGAGANVLTF. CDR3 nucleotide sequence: TGTGCCAGCAGAGGGGCTGGGGCCAACGTCCTGACTTTC.

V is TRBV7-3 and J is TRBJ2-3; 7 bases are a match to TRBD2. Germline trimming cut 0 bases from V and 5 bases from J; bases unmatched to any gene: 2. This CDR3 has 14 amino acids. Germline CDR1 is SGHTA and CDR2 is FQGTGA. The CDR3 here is CASSLTGGIDTQYF. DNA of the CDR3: TGTGCCAGCAGCTTAACGGGGGGGATAGATACGCAGTATTTT.

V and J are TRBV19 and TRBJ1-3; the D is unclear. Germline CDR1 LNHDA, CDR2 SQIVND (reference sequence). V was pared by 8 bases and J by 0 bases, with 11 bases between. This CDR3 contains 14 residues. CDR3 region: CASGVTNSGNTIYF. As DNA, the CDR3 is TGTGCCAGTGGGGTCACTAACTCTGGAAACACCATATATTTT.

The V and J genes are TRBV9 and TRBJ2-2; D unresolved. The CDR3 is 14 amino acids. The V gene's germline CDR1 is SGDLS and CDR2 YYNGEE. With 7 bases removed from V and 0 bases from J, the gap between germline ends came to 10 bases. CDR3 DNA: TGTGCCAGCGGTATGGGGACGAACACCGGGGAGCTGTTTTTT. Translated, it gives CASGMGTNTGELFF. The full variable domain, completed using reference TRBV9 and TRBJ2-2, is DSGVTQTPKHLITATGQRVTLRCSPRSGDLSVYWYQQSLDQGLQFLIQYYNGEERAKGNILERFSAQQFPDLHSELNLSSLELGDSALYFCASGMGTNTGELFFGEGSRLTVL.

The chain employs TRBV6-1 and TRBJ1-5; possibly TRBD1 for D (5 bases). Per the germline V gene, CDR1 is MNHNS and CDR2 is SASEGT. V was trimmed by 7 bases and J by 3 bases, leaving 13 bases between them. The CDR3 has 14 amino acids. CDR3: CASNKRGYNQPQHF. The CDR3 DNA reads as TGTGCCAGCAACAAACGGGGGTACAATCAGCCCCAGCATTTT.

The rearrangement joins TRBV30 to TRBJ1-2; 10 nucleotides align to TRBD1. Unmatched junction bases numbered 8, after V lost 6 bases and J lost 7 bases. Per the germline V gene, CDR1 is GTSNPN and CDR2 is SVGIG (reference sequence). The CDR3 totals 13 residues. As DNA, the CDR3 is TGTGCCTGCCAACGACAGGGGGCGGGTGGCTACACCTTC. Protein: CACQRQGAGGYTF.

CDR3 residues: CAWSGRERTRGGYTF. The CDR3 bases are TGTGCCTGGAGTGGCCGGGAAAGGACTCGGGGTGGCTACACCTTC. This chain uses TRBV30 with TRBJ1-2; D call uncertain. V was clipped by 1 base and J by 7 bases, with 19 bases between them. The germline V gene encodes CDR1 GTSNPN and CDR2 SVGIG (reference sequence). CDR3 length equals 15 residues. Using reference TRBV30 and TRBJ1-2 for the parts outside the CDR3, the full variable domain is SQTIHQWPATLVQPVGSPLSLECTVEGTSNPNLYWYRQAAGRGLQLLFYSVGIGQISSEVPQNLSASRPQDRQFILSSKKLLLSDSGFYLCAWSGRERTRGGYTFGSGTRLTVV.

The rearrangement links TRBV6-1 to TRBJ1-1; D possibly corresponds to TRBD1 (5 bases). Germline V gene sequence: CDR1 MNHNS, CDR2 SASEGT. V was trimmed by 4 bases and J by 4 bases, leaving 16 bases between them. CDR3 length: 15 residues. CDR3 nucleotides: TGTGCCAGCAGTGCGGTACCAGACAGTGGCACTGAAGCTTTCTTT. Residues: CASSAVPDSGTEAFF.

The CDR3 nucleotides read TGCGCCAGCAGCCCCGGGACTAGCGGGGCTTCCTACGAGCAGTACTTC. Amino acid sequence: CASSPGTSGASYEQYF. The V and J genes are TRBV5-1 and TRBJ2-7, with 13 bases identical to TRBD2. J lost 1 base, V lost 4 bases, and 5 bases had no gene match. This CDR3 is built from 16 residues. CDR1 and CDR2 (germline): SGHRS, YFSETQ. Full variable domain (outside the CDR3, taken from reference TRBV5-1 and TRBJ2-7): KAGVTQTPRYLIKTRGQQVTLSCSPISGHRSVSWYQQTPGQGLQFLFEYFSETQRNKGNFPGRFSGRQFSNSRSEMNVSTLELGDSALYLCASSPGTSGASYEQYFGPGTRLTVT.

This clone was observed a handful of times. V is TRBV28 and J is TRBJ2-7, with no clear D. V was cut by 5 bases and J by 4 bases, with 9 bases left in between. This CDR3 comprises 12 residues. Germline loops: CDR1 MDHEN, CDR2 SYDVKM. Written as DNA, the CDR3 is TGTGCCAGCAGTCCCCCCATTTACGAGCAGTACTTC. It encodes CASSPPIYEQYF.

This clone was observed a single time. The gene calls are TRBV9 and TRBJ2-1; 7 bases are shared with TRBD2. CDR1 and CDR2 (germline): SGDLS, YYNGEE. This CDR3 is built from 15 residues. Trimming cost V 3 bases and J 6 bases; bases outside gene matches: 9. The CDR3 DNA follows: TGTGCCAGCAGCGGACCAGCGGGATCGGGCAATGAGCAGTTCTTC. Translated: CASSGPAGSGNEQFF.

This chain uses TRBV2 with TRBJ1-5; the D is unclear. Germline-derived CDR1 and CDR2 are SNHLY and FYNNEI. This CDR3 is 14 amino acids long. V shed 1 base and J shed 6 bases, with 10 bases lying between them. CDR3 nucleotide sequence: TGTGCCAGCAGTGAAGGACGAGGCCGTCAGCCCCAGCATTTT. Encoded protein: CASSEGRGRQPQHF.

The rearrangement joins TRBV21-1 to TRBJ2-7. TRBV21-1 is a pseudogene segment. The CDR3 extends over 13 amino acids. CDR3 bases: TGTGCCAGCAACACCTTCAGGGACGACAAGCAGTACTTC. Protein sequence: CASNTFRDDKQYF.

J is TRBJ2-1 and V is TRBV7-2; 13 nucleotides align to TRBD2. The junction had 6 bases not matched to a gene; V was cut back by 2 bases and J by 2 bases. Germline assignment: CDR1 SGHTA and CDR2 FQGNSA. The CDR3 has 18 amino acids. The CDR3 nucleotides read TGTGCCAGCAGCTTAAGACCGGGACTAGCGGGGACCTACAATGAGCAGTTCTTC. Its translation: CASSLRPGLAGTYNEQFF.

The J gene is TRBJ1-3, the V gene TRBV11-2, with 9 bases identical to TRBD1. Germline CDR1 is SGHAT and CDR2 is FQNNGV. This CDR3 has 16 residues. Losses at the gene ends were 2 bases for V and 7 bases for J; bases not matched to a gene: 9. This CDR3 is CASSLTGGSSGNTIYF. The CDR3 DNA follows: TGTGCCAGCAGCTTAACAGGGGGCTCTTCGGGCAACACCATATATTTT.

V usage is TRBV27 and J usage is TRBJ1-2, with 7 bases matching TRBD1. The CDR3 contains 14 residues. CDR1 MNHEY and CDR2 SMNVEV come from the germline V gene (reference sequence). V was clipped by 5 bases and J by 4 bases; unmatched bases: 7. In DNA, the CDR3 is TGTGCCAGCAGTCTCCGACAGGGAGGCTATGGCTACACCTTC. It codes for CASSLRQGGYGYTF.

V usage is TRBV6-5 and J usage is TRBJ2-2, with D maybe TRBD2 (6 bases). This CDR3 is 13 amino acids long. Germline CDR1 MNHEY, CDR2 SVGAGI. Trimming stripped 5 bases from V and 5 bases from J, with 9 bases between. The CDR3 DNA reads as TGTGCCAGCAGTCTTGGACTAACCGGGGAGCTGTTTTTT. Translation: CASSLGLTGELFF.